This TCR beta chain appears in the sequencing data of a study of cytomegalovirus exposure and HLA in healthy donors. Primers: 60 Vbeta forward and 13 Jbeta reverse. Clones were sequenced by immunoSEQ multiplex PCR, and TCRdb holds only the in-frame ones, with some missing. This table holds fewer than 200,000 clones, 79% found once. General study findings and limits: The authors excluded some V segments, including TRBV6-2 and TRBV6-3, as indistinguishable. Diagnosis of cytomegalovirus status made by the classifier reportedly showed high specificity and sensitivity. Among TCR beta chains of equal frequency, HLA-associated ones were more clonally expanded in a later analysis.

About this clone: No antigen is known for it.

This CDR3 spans 16 amino acids. Per the germline V gene, CDR1 is MDHEN and CDR2 is SYDVKM. V trimming: 5 bases; J trimming: 0 bases; junction bases outside the gene matches: 6. The sequence came from a woman in her thirties or forties in good health and CMV-seronegative. Specimen: PBMCs. This chain uses TRBV28 with TRBJ2-5; TRBD1 matches at 10 bases. The CDR3: CASSVPGQGYQETQYF. In DNA, the CDR3 is TGTGCCAGCAGTGTCCCGGGACAGGGGTACCAAGAGACCCAGTACTTC.